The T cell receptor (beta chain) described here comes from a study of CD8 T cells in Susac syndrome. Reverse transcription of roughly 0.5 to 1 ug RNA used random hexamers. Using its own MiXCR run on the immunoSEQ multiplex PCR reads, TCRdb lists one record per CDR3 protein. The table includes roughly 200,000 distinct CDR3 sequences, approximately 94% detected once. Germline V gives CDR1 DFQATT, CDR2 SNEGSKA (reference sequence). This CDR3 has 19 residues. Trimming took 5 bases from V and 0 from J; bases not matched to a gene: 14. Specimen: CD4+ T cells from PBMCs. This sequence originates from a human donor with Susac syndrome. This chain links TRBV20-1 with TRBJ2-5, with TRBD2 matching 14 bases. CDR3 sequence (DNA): TGCAGTGCTTCACCGGGCGTGACTAGCGGGGGGGCGTACCAAGAGACCCAGTACTTC. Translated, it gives CSASPGVTSGGAYQETQYF.